This TCR beta chain is from a study of blood T cell repertoires in COVID-19. Study in general: Acute-phase and convalescent COVID-19 samples originated in the United States, Italy and Spain. PBMCs, B-cell-depleted T cells, or T cells provided the cDNA or gDNA that made up the material.

In the original analysis: Amplification of reference gene primers was used by the study to estimate nucleated cell counts. TCRdb's copy holds only in-frame clones and misses some; the assay was immunoSEQ multiplex PCR. V and J calls and clone size come straight from that table; D and trimming were deduced from the DNA. In the table there are around 82,000 clones, around 90% of which are singletons. The CDR3 covers 14 residues. The V gene lost 0 bases and the J gene lost 2 bases, with 8 bases spanning the gap. Germline V gene lookup returns CDR1 MNHNS and CDR2 SASEGT. The sequence was collected from a human donor in a cohort sampled during active COVID-19. The chain uses TRBV6-1 and TRBJ2-7; unclear D gene. The sequencing sample was made of peripheral blood. CDR3 DNA sequence: TGTGCCAGCAGTGAAGCCCCTTTTGCCTACGAGCAGTACTTC. Translated, it gives CASSEAPFAYEQYF.